The sequence of this T cell receptor beta chain was determined in a study of preoperative IRX-2 immunotherapy in early breast cancer. The assay was immunoSEQ multiplex PCR, and TCRdb's table has in-frame clones only and misses some. The table includes just under 4,000 clones, roughly two thirds detected once. Germline CDR1 is SQVTM and CDR2 is ANQGSEA. The CDR3 runs 13 residues. Treatment noted: preoperative locoregional IRX-2 cytokine immunotherapy. Preoperative locoregional IRX-2 cytokine immunotherapy was tested in the phase Ib source study. This receptor was obtained from a human donor with breast cancer. The chain carries TRBV29-1 and TRBJ1-1; D unresolved. Here the sequenced sample was tumor tissue, taken after IRX-2 immunotherapy. The chain's CDR3 is CSIIEEFGTEAFF. As DNA, the CDR3 is TGCAGTATTATAGAGGAGTTTGGCACTGAAGCTTTCTTT. Supplemented by reference TRBV29-1 and TRBJ1-1, the full variable domain reads SAVISQKPSRDICQRGTSLTIQCQVDSQVTMMFWYRQQPGQSLTLIATANQGSEATYESGFVIDKFPISRPNLTFSTLTVSNMSPEDSSIYLCSIIEEFGTEAFFGQGTRLTVV.